This entry features one T cell receptor beta chain sequence. The antigen is undetermined. PCR used 60 Vbeta primers and 13 Jbeta primers. Here immunoSEQ multiplex PCR was the method, and the copy in TCRdb shows in-frame clones only, minus some. Among more than 90,000 clones listed, around 79% were seen once. V shed 5 bases and J shed 2 bases, with 13 bases lying between them. The CDR3 is 14 amino acids. The V gene's germline CDR1 is SGHNT and CDR2 YENEEA. This sample is part of a study of cytomegalovirus exposure and HLA in healthy donors. Study-wide findings and caveats: The study recorded about 160 TCR beta chains that were cytomegalovirus-associated.

At the time of sampling, donors were nominally healthy, though unrecorded immune exposures were likely. The rearrangement joins TRBV11-3 to TRBJ2-7, with D possibly TRBD2 on 5 matching bases. Sequenced sample: PBMCs. The receptor was isolated from a woman between 40 and 55 years old in good health and CMV-seronegative. The CDR3 reads CASSQGLEPYEQYF. In DNA form, the CDR3 reads TGTGCCAGCAGCCAAGGACTCGAGCCCTACGAGCAGTACTTC.